This entry lists 22 T cell receptor beta chains sequenced from one sample in a study of blood T cell repertoires in COVID-19. Produced via immunoSEQ multiplex PCR; TCRdb's table is partial and in-frame only. The table records fewer than 200,000 clones, approximately 80% of them present only once. Sequencing was carried out using peripheral blood. Every receptor here comes from a woman of 80 years or more with acute or convalescent COVID-19.

This rearrangement joins TRBV7-9 to TRBJ1-1, with D possibly being TRBD1 (6 bases). CDR3 length equals 14 residues. CDR1 is SEHNR, CDR2 FQNEAQ, per germline (reference sequence). Trimming took off 4 bases at V and 0 bases at J, with 9 bases between the two ends. The CDR3 loop reads CASSSGQMNTEAFF. The CDR3 DNA is TGTGCCAGCAGCTCTGGACAGATGAACACTGAAGCTTTCTTT.

This clone turned up a few times. The sample carries other DNA sequences with the same CDR3. This sequence joins TRBV5-1 and TRBJ2-3; 7 bases align to TRBD1. Unmatched junction bases numbered 5, after V lost 5 bases and J lost 2 bases. The CDR3 is 14 residues long. CDR1 and CDR2 (germline): SGHRS, YFSETQ. The CDR3 reads CASSWDRITDTQYF. The CDR3, as DNA: TGCGCCAGCAGTTGGGACAGAATCACAGATACGCAGTATTTT. Complete variable domain (other parts from reference TRBV5-1 and TRBJ2-3): KAGVTQTPRYLIKTRGQQVTLSCSPISGHRSVSWYQQTPGQGLQFLFEYFSETQRNKGNFPGRFSGRQFSNSRSEMNVSTLELGDSALYLCASSWDRITDTQYFGPGTRLTVL.

The chain recombines TRBV6-1 with TRBJ1-5; 7 nucleotides match TRBD1. The germline gives CDR1 MNHNS, CDR2 SASEGT. After removal of 3 bases from V and 4 bases from J, the junction contained 15 bases not matched to a gene. The CDR3 totals 18 residues. The CDR3 sequence is CASSDRGPPGTVNQPQHF. The CDR3 nucleotides read TGTGCCAGCAGTGATAGGGGACCCCCAGGGACAGTTAATCAGCCCCAGCATTTT.

The rearrangement links TRBV10-3 to TRBJ1-4; D is undetermined. V was trimmed by 6 bases and J by 5 bases, leaving 16 bases between them. This CDR3 region has 15 residues. Germline V gene data show CDR1 as ENHRY and CDR2 as SYGVKD. CDR3 in amino acids: CAIRAMEGGNEKLFF. CDR3 DNA: TGTGCCATCAGGGCCATGGAGGGAGGAAATGAAAAACTGTTTTTT.

The chain carries TRBV10-1 and TRBJ2-3, with D perhaps matching TRBD1 (7 bases). CDR3 size: 15 residues. Germline V gene lookup returns CDR1 WNHNN and CDR2 SYGVQD (reference sequence). Trimming took off 0 bases at V and 5 bases at J, with 12 bases between the two ends. The CDR3 sequence: CASSESSQGGDTQYF. CDR3 nucleotides: TGCGCCAGCAGTGAGTCTAGCCAGGGGGGAGATACGCAGTATTTT.

The gene calls are TRBV6-5 and TRBJ1-2; TRBD1 matches at 7 bases. This CDR3 region has 14 residues. Germline trimming cut 7 bases from V and 3 bases from J; bases unmatched to any gene: 8. Germline V gene lookup returns CDR1 MNHEY and CDR2 SVGAGI. CDR3 region: CASTTGDLHYGYTF. The DNA of the CDR3 is TGTGCCAGCACAACAGGGGACCTTCACTATGGCTACACCTTC.

The V and J genes are TRBV28 and TRBJ2-5; D unresolved. The germline V gene encodes CDR1 MDHEN and CDR2 SYDVKM. V was trimmed by 2 bases and J by 8 bases, leaving 9 bases between them. The CDR3 has 12 amino acids. The DNA of the CDR3 is TGTGCCAGCAGTTTAGGCCCTGGTACCCAGTACTTC. Translation: CASSLGPGTQYF.

There are a few counts of this clone. V and J are TRBV5-1 and TRBJ2-3; TRBD2 matches 7 bases. Trimming took 4 bases from V and 2 from J; bases not matched to a gene: 10. The CDR3 totals 16 residues. In germline, CDR1 is SGHRS, CDR2 YFSETQ. CDR3 sequence reads: CASSPRASGATDTQYF. CDR3 DNA sequence: TGCGCCAGCAGCCCCAGAGCAAGCGGGGCCACAGATACGCAGTATTTT. Full variable domain (outside the CDR3, taken from reference TRBV5-1 and TRBJ2-3): KAGVTQTPRYLIKTRGQQVTLSCSPISGHRSVSWYQQTPGQGLQFLFEYFSETQRNKGNFPGRFSGRQFSNSRSEMNVSTLELGDSALYLCASSPRASGATDTQYFGPGTRLTVL.

This clone was detected a few times. This sample also contains other DNA sequences that code for the same CDR3. The V and J genes are TRBV5-1 and TRBJ2-5; 8 bases match TRBD1. With 3 bases clipped from V and 4 bases from J, the junction kept 2 bases outside the gene matches. Looked up from germline, CDR1 is SGHRS and CDR2 is YFSETQ. CDR3 length: 13 residues. In DNA form, the CDR3 reads TGCGCCAGCAGCTCGACAGGGGTAGAGACCCAGTACTTC. Translating it yields CASSSTGVETQYF.

V and J are TRBV29-1 and TRBJ1-1, with TRBD1 matching over 8 bases. V lost 5 bases to trimming and J lost 3 bases; unmatched junction nucleotides: 8. The CDR3 runs 14 residues. Germline V lookup: CDR1 SQVTM, CDR2 ANQGSEA. The CDR3 bases are TGCAGCGTTTCGCAGGGGGCGTCGGACACTGAAGCTTTCTTT. Translated, it gives CSVSQGASDTEAFF.

The V call is TRBV5-1, the J call TRBJ2-3; perhaps TRBD2 as D (6 bases). This CDR3 has 15 residues. The V gene lost 6 bases and the J gene lost 2 bases, with 16 bases spanning the gap. The V gene's germline CDR1 is SGHRS and CDR2 YFSETQ. The CDR3 DNA reads as TGCGCCAGCACCACTGGGACTCTCCACACAGATACGCAGTATTTT. Protein sequence: CASTTGTLHTDTQYF.

The V gene is TRBV20-1, the J gene TRBJ1-2, with TRBD1 matching over 7 bases. Germline CDR1 reads DFQATT; CDR2 reads SNEGSKA (reference sequence). The junction had 11 bases not matched to a gene; V was cut back by 3 bases and J by 4 bases. This CDR3 comprises 15 residues. CDR3 DNA sequence: TGCAGTGCTAGTAGGCCGGCAGGGGGGATCTATGGCTACACCTTC. This gives the protein CSASRPAGGIYGYTF.

This clone was detected only once. The chain employs TRBV4-2 and TRBJ2-7, with D perhaps TRBD2 (7 bases). The CDR3 covers 15 residues. With 0 bases removed from V and 7 bases from J, the gap between germline ends came to 16 bases. Germline CDR1 reads LGHNA; CDR2 reads YNFKEQ. The CDR3 region is CASSQERGPLGEQYF. In DNA, the CDR3 is TGTGCCAGCAGCCAAGAGCGGGGGCCCCTCGGGGAGCAGTACTTC.

The chain has TRBV23-1 and TRBJ1-6; D is uncertain. TRBV23-1 is placed among ORFs of uncertain function. The CDR3 spans 17 residues. Trimming pared 4 bases from V and 0 bases from J, leaving 13 bases between. The DNA for the CDR3 is TGCGCCAGCAGTCCCTCAGGCAAAAGCTCCTATAATTCACCCCTCCACTTT. This translates into CASSPSGKSSYNSPLHF.

The chain joins TRBV12-3 or TRBV12-4 to TRBJ1-2; 7 bases match TRBD1. V was pared by 5 bases and J by 5 bases, with 5 bases of the junction left unmatched. The CDR3 has 13 residues. Written as DNA, the CDR3 is TGTGCCAGCAGTCGCTCAGGGGGGTATGGCTACACCTTC. Residues: CASSRSGGYGYTF.

J is TRBJ1-1 and V is TRBV27; no clear D. CDR3 length: 15 residues. V gave up 5 bases and J gave up 1 base, with 14 bases separating them. The V gene's germline CDR1 is MNHEY and CDR2 SMNVEV (reference sequence). CDR3 sequence (DNA): TGTGCCAGCAGTCACCGGGGAAGGTGGAACACTGAAGCTTTCTTT. It codes for CASSHRGRWNTEAFF.

V usage is TRBV6-5 and J usage is TRBJ2-1; D gene unclear. The CDR3 is 15 amino acids. Trimming cost V 5 bases and J 2 bases, with 13 bases left between them. Germline lookup yields CDR1 MNHEY and CDR2 SVGAGI. Here the CDR3 reads CASSTDTTPYNEQFF. CDR3 DNA sequence: TGTGCCAGCAGTACCGACACCACCCCCTACAATGAGCAGTTCTTC.

This chain's CDR3 is CASFLTSGGSGPNTGELFF. CDR3 DNA: TGTGCCAGTTTTTTAACTAGCGGGGGGTCGGGCCCGAACACCGGGGAGCTGTTTTTT. The chain links TRBV7-9 to TRBJ2-2; the match to TRBD2 covers 12 bases. The CDR3 runs 19 residues. The V segment lost 9 bases and the J segment 0 bases; nucleotides outside the gene matches: 14. Germline assignment: CDR1 SEHNR and CDR2 FQNEAQ (reference sequence).

The rearrangement joins TRBV6-1 to TRBJ1-2; 7 bases line up with TRBD1. The V gene end was trimmed by 2 bases and the J gene end by 5 bases; junction bases not matched to a gene: 2. The CDR3 totals 13 residues. Per germline, CDR1 MNHNS and CDR2 SASEGT. DNA for the CDR3: TGTGCCAGCAGTGAATGGGGACAGTATGGCTACACCTTC. Amino acid sequence: CASSEWGQYGYTF.

The chain links TRBV19 to TRBJ1-2, with a possible D match to TRBD1 (6 bases). This CDR3 spans 14 amino acids. The germline CDR1 and CDR2 sequences are LNHDA and SQIVND (reference sequence). V shed 9 bases and J shed 3 bases, with 17 bases lying between them. The CDR3 nucleotides are TGTGCCAGCAATCTCAGGGGCTTAGACTATGGCTACACCTTC. This encodes CASNLRGLDYGYTF.

V is TRBV18 and J is TRBJ1-2; 11 bases are a match to TRBD1. CDR1 and CDR2 (germline): KGHSH, LQKENI. CDR3 length equals 15 residues. V gave up 2 bases and J gave up 3 bases; unmatched junction bases: 2. CDR3 sequence reads: CASSPGQGADYGYTF. The CDR3 DNA follows: TGTGCCAGCTCACCAGGACAGGGGGCTGACTATGGCTACACCTTC.

The rearrangement uses TRBV5-6 and TRBJ1-5; possible D gene TRBD1, 6 bases. This CDR3 spans 13 amino acids. The V and J ends lost 4 bases and 7 bases respectively, with 12 bases between them. The germline V gene has CDR1 SGHDT and CDR2 YYEEEE. In DNA, the CDR3 is TGTGCCAGCAGCGGAACACAGGGCCAGCCCCAGCATTTT. Translation: CASSGTQGQPQHF.